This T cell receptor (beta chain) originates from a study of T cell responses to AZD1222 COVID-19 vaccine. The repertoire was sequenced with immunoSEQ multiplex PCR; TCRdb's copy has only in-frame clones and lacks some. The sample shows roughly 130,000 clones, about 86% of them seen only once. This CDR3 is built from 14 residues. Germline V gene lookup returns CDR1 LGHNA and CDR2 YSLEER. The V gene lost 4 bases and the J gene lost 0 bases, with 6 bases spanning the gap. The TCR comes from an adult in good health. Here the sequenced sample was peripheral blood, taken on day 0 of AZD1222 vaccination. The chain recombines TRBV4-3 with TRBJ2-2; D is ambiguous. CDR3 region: CASSPGPNTGELFF. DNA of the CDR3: TGCGCCAGCAGCCCGGGCCCGAACACCGGGGAGCTGTTTTTT.